This T cell receptor beta chain came from a study of blood T cell repertoires in COVID-19. TCRdb's table, derived via immunoSEQ multiplex PCR, lists solely in-frame clones and lacks some. The sample has tens of thousands of clones; approximately 90% are singletons. Sequencing was carried out using peripheral blood. The sequence was obtained from a human donor with active COVID-19. The donor label of this sample is uncertain.

DNA for the CDR3: TGTGCCAGCAGTAACCGACAGGGAAGCTCCTACGAGCAGTACTTC. It yields the protein CASSNRQGSSYEQYF. The genes are TRBV6-5 and TRBJ2-7; 7 nucleotides align to TRBD1. Germline V gives CDR1 MNHEY, CDR2 SVGAGI. Trimming at V came to 5 bases and at J to 0 bases, leaving 7 bases not matched to a gene. CDR3 size: 15 residues.